This T cell receptor beta chain comes out of a study of cytomegalovirus exposure and HLA in healthy donors. Study-wide results and caveats: In vitro experiments confirmed that three CMV-associated chains were specific for CMV antigens. Accurate HLA-A and HLA-B prediction from TCR beta sequences was reported for most subjects. Across HLA loci, a later analysis found differing TCR association rates, with DRB1 most and HLA-C fewest. Later analysis showed most CMV-associated TCR beta chains appearing HLA-restricted.

The PCR made use of 60 Vbeta and 13 Jbeta primers. Profiled with immunoSEQ multiplex PCR; TCRdb holds only in-frame clones, not every one. The sample consists of some 200,000 clones, 80% to 85% of them appearing once. In the case of this clone: Its antigen is as yet unknown.

The germline V and J ends were trimmed by 5 bases and 9 bases, with 20 bases remaining between them. The CDR3 is made up of 15 amino acids. Germline loops: CDR1 SEHNR, CDR2 FQNEAQ (reference sequence). Sequencing was carried out using PBMCs. This rearrangement joins TRBV7-9 to TRBJ2-1; a possible D gene is TRBD1 (6 bases). This clonotype was sampled from a woman in her forties or fifties in good health and CMV-seropositive. CDR3 nucleotides: TGTGCCAGCAGCCCCTCAGGGGCAGGAGCGGTTGAGCAGTTCTTC. The encoded protein is CASSPSGAGAVEQFF.